The 15 T cell receptor beta chains presented below share a single source sample, sequenced in a study of blood T cell repertoires in COVID-19 (dated by TCRdb to 2018 to 2020). The method was the immunoSEQ multiplex PCR assay. The immuneACCESS repertoire file appears here via TCRdb, limited to in-frame rearrangements. These files lack a portion of the clones; in checked studies, under half of the deficit traces to unresolved V genes, and the cause of the others is not known. The sample data list about 150,000 clones, and around 84% of these were observed just once. Of the sample, under 2% is held by the ten largest clones. Sequencing input: peripheral blood. The receptors stem from an older man with acute or convalescent COVID-19.

The chain uses TRBV7-9 and TRBJ2-3; TRBD1 matches at 12 bases. The CDR3 has 18 residues. Unmatched junction bases numbered 11, after V lost 5 bases and J lost 2 bases. The V gene's germline CDR1 is SEHNR and CDR2 FQNEAQ (reference sequence). The CDR3: CASSARTGQGAPTDTQYF. DNA for the CDR3: TGTGCCAGCAGCGCGCGAACGGGACAGGGGGCCCCCACAGATACGCAGTATTTT.

J is TRBJ2-5 and V is TRBV21-1; whether TRBD1, the table's D call, matches the DNA was not checked. TRBV21-1 is shown as a pseudogene. This CDR3 is 12 amino acids long. This CDR3 reads CASVRRGKTQYF. For the CDR3, the DNA is TGTGCCAGCGTAAGAAGGGGGAAGACCCAGTACTTC.

This clone was observed a few times. This rearrangement joins TRBV7-9 to TRBJ1-2; the D is unclear. The CDR3 is 13 amino acids. Deletions cut 5 bases from V and 2 bases from J, with 9 bases between. From germline, CDR1 is SEHNR and CDR2 FQNEAQ (reference sequence). This CDR3 is CASSLTQNYGYTF. DNA of the CDR3: TGTGCCAGCAGCCTTACACAAAACTATGGCTACACCTTC.

The genes are TRBV18 and TRBJ1-5; 8 bases are shared with TRBD1. The CDR3 consists of 16 residues. Unmatched junction bases numbered 15, after V lost 2 bases and J lost 12 bases. Germline-derived CDR1 and CDR2 are KGHSH and LQKENI. The CDR3 here is CASSPISGQGKAVQHF. CDR3 coding DNA: TGTGCCAGCTCACCAATTAGTGGACAGGGAAAGGCGGTCCAGCATTTT.

V is TRBV18 and J is TRBJ1-1; 9 nucleotides align to TRBD1. Trimming cost V 3 bases and J 2 bases; bases outside gene matches: 10. Germline CDR1 and CDR2: KGHSH and LQKENI. The CDR3 is 17 amino acids. The CDR3 sequence: CASSPTPLTGGNTEAFF. DNA for the CDR3: TGTGCCAGCTCACCCACACCCCTAACAGGGGGCAACACTGAAGCTTTCTTT.

This clone was detected only a few times. V is TRBV2 and J is TRBJ1-5; D is unresolved. Germline V gene lookup returns CDR1 SNHLY and CDR2 FYNNEI. The CDR3 contains 15 residues. Trimming stripped 2 bases from V and 0 bases from J, with 8 bases between. CDR3 bases: TGTGCCAGCAGTGAAAACAGAAATAGCAATCAGCCCCAGCATTTT. Amino acid sequence: CASSENRNSNQPQHF. The full variable domain, completed using reference TRBV2 and TRBJ1-5, is EPEVTQTPSHQVTQMGQEVILRCVPISNHLYFYWYRQILGQKVEFLVSFYNNEISEKSEIFDDQFSVERPDGSNFTLKIRSTKLEDSAMYFCASSENRNSNQPQHFGDGTRLSIL.

The chain carries TRBV9 and TRBJ2-1; 14 positions agree with TRBD2. Unmatched junction bases numbered 19, after V lost 4 bases and J lost 7 bases. This CDR3 is 20 amino acids long. CDR1 is SGDLS, CDR2 YYNGEE, per germline. The CDR3 nucleotides read TGTGCCAGCAGCCGGTCCGGGACTAGCGGGGGAGCCAAGTATTATAATGAGCAGTTCTTC. It translates to CASSRSGTSGGAKYYNEQFF.

The chain couples TRBV6-2 or TRBV6-3 to TRBJ2-5; 9 nucleotides agree with TRBD1. CDR3 length: 17 residues. V lost 0 bases and J lost 3; bases outside the gene matches: 8. Germline V gene sequence: CDR1 MNHEY, CDR2 SVGEGT. The DNA of the CDR3 is TGTGCCAGCAGTTACTCCTCAACAGGGGGCAGCGAAGAGACCCAGTACTTC. This sequence encodes CASSYSSTGGSEETQYF.

The chain uses TRBV19 and TRBJ2-2; D remains unclear. Germline V gives CDR1 LNHDA, CDR2 SQIVND (reference sequence). The ends were cut back, 6 bases at V and 7 bases at J, with 15 bases in the middle. The CDR3 has 14 residues. CDR3 loop: CASRTLGVNGELFF. CDR3 sequence (DNA): TGTGCCAGTAGGACGCTAGGAGTAAACGGGGAGCTGTTTTTT.

The V gene is TRBV7-9, the J gene TRBJ1-1; D may be TRBD1 (6 bases). The CDR3 runs 14 residues. The germline CDR1 and CDR2 sequences are SEHNR and FQNEAQ (reference sequence). Trimming removed 4 bases at V and 5 bases at J, with 14 bases between. The CDR3 region is CASSSTGFNTEAFF. CDR3 DNA: TGTGCCAGCAGCTCCACAGGGTTTAATACTGAAGCTTTCTTT. The variable domain in full, completed from reference TRBV7-9 and TRBJ1-1, reads DTGVSQNPRHKITKRGQNVTFRCDPISEHNRLYWYRQTLGQGPEFLTYFQNEAQLEKSRLLSDRFSAERPKGSFSTLEIQRTEQGDSAMYLCASSSTGFNTEAFFGQGTRLTVV.

The genes are TRBV6-5 and TRBJ2-5; 7 positions match TRBD1. CDR1 and CDR2 (germline): MNHEY, SVGAGI. The CDR3 is 12 amino acids. The junction had 8 bases not matched to a gene; V was cut back by 7 bases and J by 9 bases. CDR3 sequence: CASTTGERPQYF. The CDR3 nucleotides read TGTGCCAGCACCACAGGGGAGAGACCCCAGTACTTC.

This chain uses TRBV7-3 with TRBJ2-7; 8 bases agree with TRBD2. CDR1 is SGHTA and CDR2 is FQGTGA in the germline V gene. CDR3 length: 14 residues. V trimming: 2 bases; J trimming: 4 bases; junction bases outside the gene matches: 4. DNA of the CDR3: TGTGCCAGCAGCTTACAAGCGGGGGCTTACGAGCAGTACTTC. It yields the protein CASSLQAGAYEQYF.

The chain joins TRBV18 to TRBJ2-7; 8 positions agree with TRBD1. The CDR3 is 15 residues long. Germline V gene data show CDR1 as KGHSH and CDR2 as LQKENI. J gave up 3 bases and V 6 bases, and 10 bases lay outside the gene matches. For the CDR3, the DNA is TGTGCCAGCTCTCTCGGACAGGGACGCCTCTACGAGCAGTACGTC. It translates to CASSLGQGRLYEQYV.

The rearrangement uses TRBV6-2 or TRBV6-3 and TRBJ2-7; TRBD2 matches 12 bases. CDR1 is MNHEY, CDR2 SVGEGT, per germline. V shed 6 bases, J shed 3 bases, and the junction held 3 bases outside the gene matches. The CDR3 sequence is 14 residues long. CDR3 protein: CASSQLAGGYEQYF. Written as DNA, the CDR3 is TGTGCCAGCAGCCAACTAGCGGGGGGCTACGAGCAGTACTTC.

V gene TRBV15 combines with J gene TRBJ1-6; TRBD1 is a possible D gene (5 bases). Per the germline V gene, CDR1 is LNHNV and CDR2 is YYDKDF (reference sequence). V was trimmed by 3 bases and J by 9 bases, leaving 12 bases between them. The CDR3 totals 14 residues. The CDR3 loop is CATSSGGSGSPLHF. Here the CDR3 DNA reads TGTGCCACCAGCAGTGGGGGGTCAGGTTCACCCCTCCACTTT.